The clone carrying this TCR beta chain showed up many times. Its antigen remains unidentified. For the second PCR, which ran for about 7 to 11 cycles, a sample-barcoded 5' primer and a J-beta primer mix were used. Unique molecular identifiers of 12 random nucleotides labeled each cDNA. TCRdb re-analysed the 5' RACE reads in MiXCR, keeping a single row per CDR3 protein. The profile shows hundreds of thousands of distinct CDR3 sequences, more than 25% of them singletons. The data were taken from a study of blood T cells in healthy people across ages. Study outcomes and limitations: TCR beta diversity tracked closely with naive T cell percentage.

Germline V gives CDR1 SGHRS, CDR2 YFSETQ. With 4 bases removed from V and 4 bases from J, the gap between germline ends came to 15 bases. The CDR3 spans 15 residues. The receptor was derived from a woman of 80 years or more in good health. This chain connects TRBV5-1 to TRBJ2-1; the D gene is possibly TRBD1 (5 bases). Source material: blood. CDR3 sequence (DNA): TGCGCCAGCAGCAAGCAGGGCCCAATTTACAATGAGCAGTTCTTC. Its protein product is CASSKQGPIYNEQFF.